This is a list of T cell receptor beta chains from one sample in a study of blood T cell repertoires in COVID-19. This table comes from immunoSEQ multiplex PCR, and its TCRdb copy is limited to in-frame clones, with some not included. This sample carries some 73,000 clones, roughly 70% of them seen once, and the ten largest clones take approximately 24%. The specimen was peripheral blood. Every receptor here comes from a man aged 60-69 years with acute or convalescent COVID-19. The CDR3 runs from the conserved cysteine through the conserved F or W. The order of the fields is V gene, D gene, clone size, J gene, CDR3 DNA, CDR3 protein. A D gene is named only where the DNA matches it firmly. Expanded clones are given a class, and other clones once, few, many or no size at all.

V: TRBV12-3/TRBV12-4; D: NA; size: NA; J: TRBJ2-7; DNA: TGTGCCAGCAGCCAGGCTCCAGGGTCCCGGCAGTACTTC; CDR3: CASSQAPGSRQYF
V: TRBV7-2; D: NA; size: NA; J: TRBJ2-3; DNA: TGTGCCAGCAGCCTACAGGGCTGGGTGAGCACAGATACGCAGTATTTT; CDR3: CASSLQGWVSTDTQYF
V: TRBV2; D: NA; size: once; J: TRBJ2-5; DNA: TGTGCCAGCAGTTCCGAAGCGGGGACAAAGACCCAGTACTTC; CDR3: CASSSEAGTKTQYF
V: TRBV2; D: NA; size: NA; J: TRBJ2-6; DNA: TGTGCCAGCAGTGCAACCACTTCTGGGGCCAACGTCCTGACTTTC; CDR3: CASSATTSGANVLTF
V: TRBV19; D: NA; size: NA; J: TRBJ2-2; DNA: TGTGCCAGTAGTATAGGCAGAAGGGAGCTGTTTTTT; CDR3: CASSIGRRELFF
V: TRBV6-5; D: NA; size: NA; J: TRBJ1-4; DNA: TGTGCCAGCAGTCCAGGGCCCACTAATGAAAAACTGTTTTTT; CDR3: CASSPGPTNEKLFF
V: TRBV12-5; D: NA; size: once; J: TRBJ1-1; DNA: TGTGCTAGTGGTTTAGGGGATAACACTGAAGCTTTCTTT; CDR3: CASGLGDNTEAFF
V: TRBV27; D: NA; size: NA; J: TRBJ1-2; DNA: TGTGCCAGCAGTTCCGGGGGAGGTCCCAACTATGGCTACACCTTC; CDR3: CASSSGGGPNYGYTF
V: TRBV15; D: TRBD2; size: NA; J: TRBJ2-4; DNA: TGTGCCACCAGCAGAGATTCAGGGACTAGCGGAGCCAAAAACATTCAGTACTTC; CDR3: CATSRDSGTSGAKNIQYF
V: TRBV6-1; D: TRBD2; size: NA; J: TRBJ2-3; DNA: TGTGCCAGCAGTGAAGCAGCGGGGGGAATCGCAGATACGCAGTATTTT; CDR3: CASSEAAGGIADTQYF
V: TRBV6-1; D: NA; size: NA; J: TRBJ2-7; DNA: TGTGCCAGCAGTGAGGGAGTTCGCTACGAGCAGTACTTC; CDR3: CASSEGVRYEQYF